This T cell receptor (beta chain) was captured by sequencing in a study of identical twins. Study findings and constraints: Models underestimated out-of-frame TCR alpha sharing in monozygotic twins.

V shed 3 bases and J 0 bases; nucleotides not matched to a gene: 8. The CDR3 spans 16 residues. As for this clonotype: Its antigen is unknown.

TCRdb processed the 5' RACE reads anew with MiXCR; each CDR3 protein has one entry. This sample has 450,000 or so distinct CDR3 sequences, with approximately 24% found just once. The sample was also reused in another study, on T cells expressing NK-cell markers. That study adds: The eight sequenced donors comprised seven who were HCMV-seropositive and one who was seronegative. In several experiments, sorting was confined to alpha-beta TCR T cells through use of an anti-gamma-delta TCR antibody. In a handful of donors, dominant CD3+CD56+NKG2C+ clonotypes ranked among the top 10 CD8+ clonotypes.

This clonotype was obtained from a woman aged 18-30 years in good health. The sequenced sample was CD4+ T cells sorted from blood. The chain couples TRBV12-3 or TRBV12-4 to TRBJ2-7; 7 nucleotides align to TRBD2. CDR3 amino acids: CASSLTGGGRSYEQYF. DNA of the CDR3: TGTGCCAGCAGTTTGACCGGGGGAGGGCGCTCCTACGAGCAGTACTTC.